This is a list of T cell receptor beta chains from one sample in a study of resident and recirculating memory T cells in vitiligo. Here immunoSEQ multiplex PCR was the method, and the copy in TCRdb shows in-frame clones only, minus some. Of some 70,000 clones in the sample, about nine tenths are singletons; the top ten hold less than 5.5%. Input material: blood. The receptors originated from a male donor with vitiligo. Each CDR3 is given with its conserved first and last residue. Each record gives: J gene, V gene, D gene, clone size, CDR3 DNA, CDR3 protein. A D gene is named only where the DNA matches it firmly. The size of a clone is reported for some rows only, either as once, few or many, or as a class for expanded clones.

j_call: TRBJ2-1; v_call: TRBV6-5; d_call: -; clone_size: -; cdr3_nt: TGTGCCAGCAGCCTCTCACCGAGCTCCTACAATGAGCAGTTCTTC; cdr3_aa: CASSLSPSSYNEQFF
j_call: TRBJ1-4; v_call: TRBV5-6; d_call: -; clone_size: -; cdr3_nt: TGTGCCAGCAGCTTTGGGGCTCGCGCAGATGAAAAACTGTTTTTT; cdr3_aa: CASSFGARADEKLFF
j_call: TRBJ1-5; v_call: TRBV14; d_call: -; clone_size: -; cdr3_nt: TGTGCCAGCAGCCAAGTATACGGACAGAGCTACCAATCCAATCAGCCCCAGCATTTT; cdr3_aa: CASSQVYGQSYQSNQPQHF
j_call: TRBJ2-3; v_call: TRBV4-3; d_call: TRBD1; clone_size: -; cdr3_nt: TGCGCCGTGACAGGGGCCAGCACAGATACGCAGTATTTT; cdr3_aa: CAVTGASTDTQYF
j_call: TRBJ1-1; v_call: TRBV7-9; d_call: TRBD1; clone_size: -; cdr3_nt: TGTGCCAGCAGCGCTAAAGGGACGGGACAGGTTCCCATGAACACTGAAGCTTTCTTT; cdr3_aa: CASSAKGTGQVPMNTEAFF
j_call: TRBJ2-5; v_call: TRBV28; d_call: TRBD2; clone_size: -; cdr3_nt: TGTGCCAGCAGTTTCCGACTAGCGGGGGGGATCCAAGAGACCCAGTACTTC; cdr3_aa: CASSFRLAGGIQETQYF
j_call: TRBJ2-7; v_call: TRBV6-1; d_call: -; clone_size: -; cdr3_nt: TGTGCCAGCAGCACGTTGGTGGGAGGCACCTACGAGCAGTACTTC; cdr3_aa: CASSTLVGGTYEQYF
j_call: TRBJ2-7; v_call: TRBV5-1; d_call: TRBD1; clone_size: -; cdr3_nt: TGCGCCAGCAGCCTGGGACAGCAACCCGAGCAGTACTTC; cdr3_aa: CASSLGQQPEQYF
j_call: TRBJ1-2; v_call: TRBV27; d_call: TRBD1; clone_size: once; cdr3_nt: TGTGCCAGCAGTTTATCGCAGGGGGATGGCTACACCTTC; cdr3_aa: CASSLSQGDGYTF
j_call: TRBJ2-4; v_call: TRBV6-1; d_call: TRBD2; clone_size: -; cdr3_nt: TGTGCCAGCAGTGAAGAGGCCGGGGGGGGAAAAAACATTCAGTACTTC; cdr3_aa: CASSEEAGGGKNIQYF
j_call: TRBJ1-5; v_call: TRBV4-1; d_call: -; clone_size: -; cdr3_nt: TGCGCCAGCAGCCAAGATATAGGAGGGGAACAGCCCCAGCATTTT; cdr3_aa: CASSQDIGGEQPQHF
j_call: TRBJ2-5; v_call: TRBV7-9; d_call: TRBD2; clone_size: -; cdr3_nt: TGTGCCAGCAGCAACGGACTAGCGGGCCAAGAGACCCAGTACTTC; cdr3_aa: CASSNGLAGQETQYF
j_call: TRBJ1-1; v_call: TRBV6-1; d_call: TRBD1; clone_size: -; cdr3_nt: TGTGCCAGCAGTTCCAGGGGGAACGCTGAAGCTTTCTTT; cdr3_aa: CASSSRGNAEAFF
j_call: TRBJ2-1; v_call: TRBV5-1; d_call: TRBD2; clone_size: few; cdr3_nt: TGCGCCAGCAGCGGGACTAGCGGGGGAGCGGCCAATGAGCAGTTCTTC; cdr3_aa: CASSGTSGGAANEQFF
j_call: TRBJ2-1; v_call: TRBV15; d_call: -; clone_size: -; cdr3_nt: TGTGCCACCAGCAGGGACAGATCAGATGAGCAGTTCTTC; cdr3_aa: CATSRDRSDEQFF
j_call: TRBJ1-5; v_call: TRBV28; d_call: TRBD1; clone_size: -; cdr3_nt: TGTGCCAGCAGTTCCCCAACAGGGGGCAATCAGCCCCAGCATTTT; cdr3_aa: CASSSPTGGNQPQHF
j_call: TRBJ1-2; v_call: TRBV7-9; d_call: TRBD1; clone_size: -; cdr3_nt: TGTGCCAGCAGCTTAATGGACAGGGGAGTTAACTATGGCTACACCTTC; cdr3_aa: CASSLMDRGVNYGYTF
j_call: TRBJ1-5; v_call: TRBV2; d_call: TRBD1; clone_size: -; cdr3_nt: TGTGCCAGCAGTGAGGACAGGTCTTATCAGCCCCAGCATTTT; cdr3_aa: CASSEDRSYQPQHF
j_call: TRBJ2-1; v_call: TRBV27; d_call: TRBD2; clone_size: -; cdr3_nt: TGTGCCAGCAGTGCTAACTCCGGGACGGCTTCTTTGTTTGAGGCGGGGGGGAGCAATGAGCAGTTCTTC; cdr3_aa: CASSANSGTASLFEAGGSNEQFF
j_call: TRBJ1-6; v_call: TRBV6-1; d_call: -; clone_size: -; cdr3_nt: TGTGCCAGCACTGGCAGGCAGGGCTGGAATTCACCCCTCCACTTT; cdr3_aa: CASTGRQGWNSPLHF
j_call: TRBJ2-7; v_call: TRBV28; d_call: -; clone_size: -; cdr3_nt: TGTGCCAGCAGTGCCCAGTACGAGCAGTACTTC; cdr3_aa: CASSAQYEQYF
j_call: TRBJ1-1; v_call: TRBV6-5; d_call: -; clone_size: -; cdr3_nt: TGTGCCAGCAGTAGACAGACACAGAACACTGAAGCTTTCTTT; cdr3_aa: CASSRQTQNTEAFF
j_call: TRBJ1-6; v_call: TRBV7-2; d_call: -; clone_size: -; cdr3_nt: TGTGCCAGCGGACGGCGCGAGGGTTCACCCCTCCACTTT; cdr3_aa: CASGRREGSPLHF
j_call: TRBJ1-5; v_call: TRBV9; d_call: -; clone_size: -; cdr3_nt: TGTGCCAGCAGCAAGGGAGGGGATAATCAGCCCCAGCATTTT; cdr3_aa: CASSKGGDNQPQHF
j_call: TRBJ2-3; v_call: TRBV18; d_call: TRBD1; clone_size: -; cdr3_nt: TGTGCCAGCTCCCTTACTCTGCGACAGGGCCGGGACACAGATACGCAGTATTTT; cdr3_aa: CASSLTLRQGRDTDTQYF
j_call: TRBJ1-1; v_call: TRBV7-9; d_call: -; clone_size: -; cdr3_nt: TGTGCCAGCAGCCCGTTTATTGATCGAGCGGGCACTGAAGCTTTCTTT; cdr3_aa: CASSPFIDRAGTEAFF
j_call: TRBJ1-2; v_call: TRBV28; d_call: TRBD1; clone_size: -; cdr3_nt: TGTGCCAGCAACAGGGGGCGCGGAAGGTACTACTATGGCTACACCTTC; cdr3_aa: CASNRGRGRYYYGYTF
j_call: TRBJ1-2; v_call: TRBV7-2; d_call: TRBD1; clone_size: -; cdr3_nt: TGTGCCAGCAGCGTTCGCCAGGGGGGCCATGGCTACACCTTC; cdr3_aa: CASSVRQGGHGYTF
j_call: TRBJ1-5; v_call: TRBV10-3; d_call: -; clone_size: -; cdr3_nt: TGTGCCATCAGTGAGTCACCTGGGGCGAATCAGCCCCAGCATTTT; cdr3_aa: CAISESPGANQPQHF
j_call: TRBJ1-1; v_call: TRBV6-5; d_call: TRBD1; clone_size: -; cdr3_nt: TGTGCCAGCAGTTACTCGGCGGGACAGGGGGTCATTGAAGCTTTCTTT; cdr3_aa: CASSYSAGQGVIEAFF
j_call: TRBJ2-5; v_call: TRBV5-1; d_call: TRBD2; clone_size: -; cdr3_nt: TGCGCCAGCAGCTTGCTCGGTAGCGGGGAAGAGACCCAGTACTTC; cdr3_aa: CASSLLGSGEETQYF
j_call: TRBJ1-1; v_call: TRBV29-1; d_call: -; clone_size: -; cdr3_nt: TGCAGCGTTCGGAACTCGGGCACTGAAGCTTTCTTT; cdr3_aa: CSVRNSGTEAFF
j_call: TRBJ2-3; v_call: TRBV27; d_call: -; clone_size: -; cdr3_nt: TGTGCCAGCAGTCCCCTAGCGTCCGTCCCAGATACGCAGTATTTT; cdr3_aa: CASSPLASVPDTQYF
j_call: TRBJ2-7; v_call: TRBV4-2; d_call: TRBD1; clone_size: -; cdr3_nt: TGTGCCAGCAGCCAAGAGGACAGGGTCTACGAGCAGTACTTC; cdr3_aa: CASSQEDRVYEQYF
j_call: TRBJ2-3; v_call: TRBV9; d_call: TRBD1; clone_size: -; cdr3_nt: TGTGCCAGCAGCGTTCGACAGGGCCCAGATACGCAGTATTTT; cdr3_aa: CASSVRQGPDTQYF
j_call: TRBJ2-6; v_call: TRBV6-5; d_call: -; clone_size: -; cdr3_nt: TGTGCCAGCAGTCCAGGGTCTGGGGCCAACGTCCTGACTTTC; cdr3_aa: CASSPGSGANVLTF
j_call: TRBJ1-6; v_call: TRBV19; d_call: -; clone_size: -; cdr3_nt: TGTGCCAGTAGTATAGATAGCCCGGCGGTCGGCGGGAATTCACCCCTCCACTTT; cdr3_aa: CASSIDSPAVGGNSPLHF
j_call: TRBJ2-3; v_call: TRBV7-9; d_call: -; clone_size: -; cdr3_nt: TGTGCCAGCAGCTCCGAAAGGACAGTTAGCACAGATACGCAGTATTTT; cdr3_aa: CASSSERTVSTDTQYF
j_call: TRBJ1-6; v_call: TRBV5-1; d_call: -; clone_size: -; cdr3_nt: TGCGCCAGCAGCCCCAGGGGAGCCGCTAATTCACCCCTCCACTTT; cdr3_aa: CASSPRGAANSPLHF
j_call: TRBJ1-1; v_call: TRBV10-3; d_call: -; clone_size: once; cdr3_nt: TGTGCCATCAGTGAATACTCTCAGGGCCGAAACACTGAAGCTTTCTTT; cdr3_aa: CAISEYSQGRNTEAFF
j_call: TRBJ2-2; v_call: TRBV4-2; d_call: -; clone_size: -; cdr3_nt: TGTGCCAGCAGCCAAGATTTAGGACAGACGAACGGGGAGCTGTTTTTT; cdr3_aa: CASSQDLGQTNGELFF
j_call: TRBJ1-2; v_call: TRBV7-2; d_call: TRBD1; clone_size: -; cdr3_nt: TGTGCCAGCAGCGGCCAAAGGGACAGAATAAACTATGGCTACACCTTC; cdr3_aa: CASSGQRDRINYGYTF
j_call: TRBJ2-7; v_call: TRBV29-1; d_call: TRBD1; clone_size: -; cdr3_nt: TGCAGCGTCGGATTATGGGGGACAGGGGTTTACGAGCAGTACTTC; cdr3_aa: CSVGLWGTGVYEQYF
j_call: TRBJ1-2; v_call: TRBV5-4; d_call: -; clone_size: -; cdr3_nt: TGTGCCAGCAGCCCAAGCCTCGGGGGTGGGGGAACGTATGGCTACACCTTC; cdr3_aa: CASSPSLGGGGTYGYTF
j_call: TRBJ1-2; v_call: TRBV4-1; d_call: -; clone_size: once; cdr3_nt: TGCGCCAGCAGCCAAGTATTAGGGGAACAGGTTTCCTTC; cdr3_aa: CASSQVLGEQVSF
j_call: TRBJ2-7; v_call: TRBV15; d_call: TRBD1; clone_size: -; cdr3_nt: TGTGCCACCAGCAGATCTTCGGACAGGGTAGAGGCTTTTTACTTC; cdr3_aa: CATSRSSDRVEAFYF
j_call: TRBJ2-7; v_call: TRBV14; d_call: TRBD1; clone_size: -; cdr3_nt: TGTGCCAGCAGCCCGCCGGACAGGGGAAAATACGAGCAGTACTTC; cdr3_aa: CASSPPDRGKYEQYF
j_call: TRBJ2-5; v_call: TRBV4-3; d_call: TRBD1; clone_size: -; cdr3_nt: TGCGCCAGCAGCCAAGACACAGGGGGCTCGGAGACCCAGTACTTC; cdr3_aa: CASSQDTGGSETQYF
j_call: TRBJ1-5; v_call: TRBV13; d_call: -; clone_size: -; cdr3_nt: TGTGCCAGCAGCTTGGGCAGTAATCAGCCCCAGCATTTT; cdr3_aa: CASSLGSNQPQHF